This T cell receptor (beta chain) was documented in a study of blood T cells in healthy people across ages. Each sample yielded at least 5.5 micrograms of PBMC total RNA. Together with a sample-barcoded 5' primer, a J-beta primer mix was included in a second PCR lasting about 7 to 11 cycles. Through a template-switch adaptor with 12 random nucleotides, each cDNA molecule received a tag. Via MiXCR, TCRdb re-called the 5' RACE reads, giving one row per CDR3 protein. The table records roughly 1,500,000 distinct CDR3 sequences, approximately 38% of them present only once. Findings of the study overall: Among T cells, TCR beta diversity per million cells dropped roughly linearly as age rose.

To note about this clonotype: The antigen remains unidentified.

This TCR was recovered from a woman under 30 in good health. The material sequenced was blood.

CDR3 residues: CASSGGRSGQFF. CDR3 nucleotide sequence: TGTGCCAGCAGTGGCGGGAGGTCGGGGCAGTTCTTC. The chain recombines TRBV4-2 with TRBJ2-1, with TRBD2 matching over 8 bases. V was clipped by 6 bases and J by 12 bases; unmatched bases: 7. This CDR3 contains 12 residues. CDR1 is LGHNA and CDR2 is YNFKEQ in the germline V gene.